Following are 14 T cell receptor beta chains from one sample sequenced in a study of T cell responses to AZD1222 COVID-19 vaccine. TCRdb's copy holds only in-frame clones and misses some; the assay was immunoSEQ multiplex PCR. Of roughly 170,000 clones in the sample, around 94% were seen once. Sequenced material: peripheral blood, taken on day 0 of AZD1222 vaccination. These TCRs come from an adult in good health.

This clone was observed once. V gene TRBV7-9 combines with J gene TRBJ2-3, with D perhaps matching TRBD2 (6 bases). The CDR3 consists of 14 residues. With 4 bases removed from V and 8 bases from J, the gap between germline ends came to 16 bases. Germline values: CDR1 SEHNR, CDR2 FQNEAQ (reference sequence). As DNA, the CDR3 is TGTGCCAGCAGCTCCGCCGGGACTGCTCTTACGCAGTATTTT. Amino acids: CASSSAGTALTQYF.

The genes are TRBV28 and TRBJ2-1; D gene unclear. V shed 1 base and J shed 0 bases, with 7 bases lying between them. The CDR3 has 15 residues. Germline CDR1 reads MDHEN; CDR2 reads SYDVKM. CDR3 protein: CASSLSQFSYNEQFF. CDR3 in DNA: TGTGCCAGCAGTTTATCTCAATTCTCCTACAATGAGCAGTTCTTC.

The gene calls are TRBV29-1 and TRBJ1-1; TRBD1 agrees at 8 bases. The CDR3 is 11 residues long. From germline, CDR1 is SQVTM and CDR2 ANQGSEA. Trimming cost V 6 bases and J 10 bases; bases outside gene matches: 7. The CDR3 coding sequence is TGCAGCGTCAACCACAGGGGGGGAGCTTTCTTT. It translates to CSVNHRGGAFF.

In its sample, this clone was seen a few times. The DNA of the CDR3 is TGTGCCTGGACCTTGGGTGGGTCAGGCGAGCAGTACTTC. This codes for CAWTLGGSGEQYF. The rearrangement links TRBV30 to TRBJ2-7; D is unresolved. The CDR3 is made up of 13 amino acids. The V end was cut by 4 bases, the J end by 6 bases, with 16 bases between. Germline CDR1 is GTSNPN and CDR2 is SVGIG (reference sequence).

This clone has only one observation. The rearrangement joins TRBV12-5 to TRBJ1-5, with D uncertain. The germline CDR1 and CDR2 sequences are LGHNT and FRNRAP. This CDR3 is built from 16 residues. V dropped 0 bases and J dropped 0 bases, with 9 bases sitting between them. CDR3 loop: CASGLVLPSSNQPQHF. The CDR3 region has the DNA TGTGCTAGTGGTTTGGTATTACCGAGTAGCAATCAGCCCCAGCATTTT. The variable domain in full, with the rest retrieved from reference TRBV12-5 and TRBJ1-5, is DARVTQTPRHKVTEMGQEVTMRCQPILGHNTVFWYRQTMMQGLELLAYFRNRAPLDDSGMPKDRFSAEMPDATLATLKIQPSEPRDSAVYFCASGLVLPSSNQPQHFGDGTRLSIL.

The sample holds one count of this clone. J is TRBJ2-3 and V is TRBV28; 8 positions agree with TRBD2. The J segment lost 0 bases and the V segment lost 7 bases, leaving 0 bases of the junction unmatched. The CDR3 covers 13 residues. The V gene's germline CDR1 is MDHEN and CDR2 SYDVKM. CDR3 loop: CASTSGSTDTQYF. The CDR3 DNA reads TGTGCCAGCACTAGCGGGAGCACAGATACGCAGTATTTT.

CDR3 sequence (DNA): TGTGCCAGCAGCCCTGGACACTCTGGAAACACCATATATTTT. Its translation is CASSPGHSGNTIYF. This chain uses TRBV5-8 with TRBJ1-3; perhaps TRBD1 as D (5 bases). There are 14 residues in the CDR3. Trimming pared 4 bases from V and 0 bases from J, leaving 8 bases between. Looked up from germline, CDR1 is SGHTS and CDR2 is YDEGEE.

The CDR3 is CAWSGQIYSNQPQHF. In DNA, the CDR3 is TGTGCCTGGAGTGGACAGATCTATAGCAATCAGCCCCAGCATTTT. The chain joins TRBV30 to TRBJ1-5, with D maybe TRBD1 (5 bases). CDR1 and CDR2 from the germline V gene are GTSNPN and SVGIG (reference sequence). This CDR3 is built from 15 residues. V dropped 1 base and J dropped 0 bases, with 10 bases sitting between them.

The CDR3 region has the DNA TGTGCCAGCAGCGTTGAGTCGAACACTGAAGCTTTCTTT. This encodes CASSVESNTEAFF. This chain connects TRBV2 to TRBJ1-1, with D uncertain. The CDR3 length is 13 residues. Trimming removed 6 bases from V and 1 base from J, with 9 bases in between. CDR1 and CDR2 from the germline V gene are SNHLY and FYNNEI.

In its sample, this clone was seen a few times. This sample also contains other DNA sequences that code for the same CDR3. The CDR3 here is CASSRTYEQYF. For the CDR3, the DNA is TGTGCCAGCAGTAGGACTTACGAGCAGTACTTC. This chain joins TRBV6-2 or TRBV6-3 and TRBJ2-7, with a tentative D call TRBD2 (5 bases). The CDR3 length is 11 residues. Trimming took off 5 bases at V and 4 bases at J, with 6 bases between the two ends. Germline V gene sequence: CDR1 MNHEY, CDR2 SVGEGT.

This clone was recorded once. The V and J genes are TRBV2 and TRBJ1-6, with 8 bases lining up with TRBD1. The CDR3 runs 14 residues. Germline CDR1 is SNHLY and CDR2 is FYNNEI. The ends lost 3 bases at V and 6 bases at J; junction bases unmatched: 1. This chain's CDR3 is CASSEGTGNSPLHF. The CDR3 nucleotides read TGTGCCAGCAGTGAGGGGACAGGTAATTCACCCCTCCACTTT.

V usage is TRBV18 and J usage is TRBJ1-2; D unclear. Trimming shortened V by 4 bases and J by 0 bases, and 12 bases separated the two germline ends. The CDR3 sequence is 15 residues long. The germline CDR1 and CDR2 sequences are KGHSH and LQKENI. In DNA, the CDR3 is TGTGCCAGCTCACACCGGGAACCGGCTAACTATGGCTACACCTTC. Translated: CASSHREPANYGYTF.

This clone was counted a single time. The CDR3 sequence: CASSPGQNTEAFF. The CDR3 bases are TGCGCCAGCAGCCCGGGCCAGAACACTGAAGCTTTCTTT. The chain couples TRBV5-1 to TRBJ1-1; no clear D. With 4 bases removed from V and 1 base from J, the gap between germline ends came to 8 bases. The CDR3 length is 13 residues. Germline CDR1 is SGHRS and CDR2 is YFSETQ.

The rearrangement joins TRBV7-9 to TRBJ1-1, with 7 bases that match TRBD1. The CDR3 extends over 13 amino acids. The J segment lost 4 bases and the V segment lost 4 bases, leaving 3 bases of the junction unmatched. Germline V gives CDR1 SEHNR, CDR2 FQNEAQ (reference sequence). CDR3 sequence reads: CASSSTGVTEAFF. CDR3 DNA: TGTGCCAGCAGCTCAACAGGGGTCACTGAAGCTTTCTTT.